This TCR beta chain was obtained from a study of cytomegalovirus exposure and HLA in healthy donors. This PCR relied on a set of 60 Vbeta primers and 13 Jbeta primers. Sequencing was performed with immunoSEQ multiplex PCR; in TCRdb, only in-frame clones are kept and a portion is missing. The data show about 150,000 clones, almost 80% seen once. Comments on this clone: Its antigen is not known.

General study results and limits: Researchers counted 180 or so TCR beta chains as cytomegalovirus-associated.

V trimming: 4 bases; J trimming: 5 bases; junction bases outside the gene matches: 7. The germline CDR1 and CDR2 sequences are LGHNA and YSLEER. The CDR3 is 15 residues long. The sequence was obtained from a woman in her twenties or thirties in good health and CMV-seronegative. This chain uses TRBV4-3 with TRBJ1-5, with 8 bases fitting TRBD1. The sample taken for sequencing was PBMCs. The CDR3 protein is CASSRSSTGDQPQHF. The CDR3 DNA reads as TGCGCCAGCAGCCGCTCCTCGACAGGGGATCAGCCCCAGCATTTT.